These T cell receptor beta chains were read from a single sample in a study of CD8 T cells in ankylosing spondylitis. TCRdb called the 5' RACE reads again in MiXCR, with one record for every CDR3 protein. Among roughly 120,000 distinct CDR3 sequences listed, approximately 14% were seen once. Material: blood, either unsorted or a sorted T cell fraction (not recorded which). These receptors were obtained from a female donor with ankylosing spondylitis or in good health (not recorded which). Each CDR3 is given without its conserved first and last residue.

CDR3aa | len | v_gene
ASSSKVGLAGESYEQY | 16 | TRBV7-3
ASSLAPIGETQY | 12 | TRBV7-8
ATAGSGVIYEQY | 12 | TRBV10-3
ASSSPWGEGQPQH | 13 | TRBV28
ASSKGLAGFNLVSDTQY | 17 | TRBV5-6
ASSRGLADYNEQF | 13 | TRBV18
ASSLGRTSGANVLT | 14 | TRBV12-3/TRBV12-4
SARRDRAPEQY | 11 | TRBV20-1
SVEVRSTDTQY | 11 | TRBV29-1
ASSLFTSGGTPY | 12 | TRBV28
ASSQDLTSGNTGELF | 15 | TRBV4-2
ASSLDRPSSYEQY | 13 | TRBV27
ASTLMTSPNGEQF | 13 | TRBV7-3
ASSSAGTSGYNEQF | 14 | TRBV7-9
SASEPNSMPRITDTQY | 16 | TRBV20-1
SAGSAASRPSTDTQY | 15 | TRBV20-1
ATSRQLNQPQH | 11 | TRBV15
ASSFRLAGTDTQY | 13 | TRBV6-5
ASSFYRADTQY | 11 | TRBV12-3/TRBV12-4
ASSRGLAGEDEQF | 13 | TRBV4-1
ASSVMQNTEAF | 11 | TRBV9
ASSFSDRGTTEAF | 13 | TRBV6-5
SVVAGVVPDTQY | 12 | TRBV29-1
SASQGYSTDTQY | 12 | TRBV20-1
ASSLLQSSYEQY | 12 | TRBV5-1
ASSFRGEQF | 9 | TRBV12-3/TRBV12-4
SASPASGNNEQF | 12 | TRBV20-1
AISESASGGVHLSTDTQY | 18 | TRBV10-3
ASSPITTGNQPQH | 13 | TRBV7-2
ASSLATNTEAF | 11 | TRBV12-3/TRBV12-4
ASSPRFRGNEQF | 12 | TRBV7-2
ASSPPSLAGIEQY | 13 | TRBV18
ASSIDGSRNTQY | 12 | TRBV19
ASSLDREGGYGYT | 13 | TRBV6-5
SAGRQGGEAF | 10 | TRBV20-1
ASSLSGEGDTQY | 12 | TRBV12-3/TRBV12-4
ASSSTDPSYNEQF | 13 | TRBV6-5
ASSFIGTLYEQY | 12 | TRBV5-1
ASSSTGTRLSNEQF | 14 | TRBV7-3
ASSLDRTSGEKLF | 13 | TRBV7-9